This T cell receptor beta chain was identified in a study of CD8+ T cells in alopecia areata. The study's findings and limits: Lesional scalp displayed greater clonality than normal scalp, most notably in alopecia totalis/universalis. TCRs were shared less clearly across patients than in mice, possibly for HLA-related reasons.

Using a FACSAria, the CD4+ and CD8+ T cells were sorted from the PBMCs. As to this clone: What it binds is unknown.

CDR3 size: 12 residues. Trimming pared 10 bases from V and 3 bases from J, leaving 13 bases between. Germline V gene lookup returns CDR1 MNHNY and CDR2 SVGAGI (reference sequence). Extracted RNA was reverse transcribed, and the resulting cDNA served as sequencing template. Produced via immunoSEQ multiplex PCR; TCRdb's table is partial and in-frame only. The sample includes around 100,000 clones, around 59% seen only once; the top ten take around 9%. The chain has TRBV6-6 and TRBJ2-7; D is uncertain. Sequenced material: CD4+ T cells sorted from blood. The clonotype comes from a human donor in good health. The CDR3 bases are TGTGCCACCATAGATAACCGCTACGAGCAGTACTTC. This encodes CATIDNRYEQYF.